The TCR beta chain described here comes from a study of blood T cells in healthy people across ages. Study-wide findings and caveats: Diversity figures derived from one million T cells were judged to underestimate the true value.

Next came a second PCR, run for about 6 to 11 cycles, which used a sample-barcoded 5' primer along with a J-beta primer mix. Every single cDNA molecule received a tag from a template-switch adaptor with 12 random nucleotides. At least 3 million CDR3-containing paired-end reads were obtained per sample. TCRdb re-called the 5' RACE reads with MiXCR, one entry per CDR3 protein. Of about 930,000 distinct CDR3 sequences listed, 25% to 30% were seen once; the top ten hold roughly 10%. Only one count was recorded for this clonotype. The antigen is not known. This sequence may be a read error, since a much larger clone differs from it by one base. Researchers report isolating at least 6 million PBMCs per sample. Germline CDR1 MNHEY, CDR2 SVGAGI. The CDR3 spans 16 residues. The data also belong to a second study, concerning T cells of mothers and their children.

The chain employs TRBV6-5 and TRBJ2-4; TRBD1 matches 7 bases. The J call may be wrong; the DNA end is better matched by TRBJ2-7. The sample was blood. The TCR was taken from a woman aged 40 to 50 in good health. DNA for the CDR3: TGTGCCAGCAGCCAAAGGACAGGTTCGAAGCGAGGCGAGCAGTACTTC. Translating it yields CASSQRTGSKRGEQYF.